One sample yielded the 14 T cell receptor beta chains listed below, sequenced in a study of regulatory T cells in long-lasting Graves disease. Time point described: newly diagnosed GD, antithyroid drugs for less than 3 months. PBMCs were the source of the RNA used for TCR sequencing. Building of the TCR beta libraries involved iRepertoire HTBI primers and Arm-PCR of CDR3 regions. From the multiplex PCR reads, TCRdb called clonotypes with MiXCR, one entry per CDR3 protein. The repertoire holds around 460,000 distinct CDR3 sequences, around 15% seen once, with approximately 19% in the top ten. This sample also appeared in a second study, on T cells in Graves' hyperthyroidism and ophthalmopathy.

This specimen was peripheral blood mononuclear cells (PBMCs), taken at new diagnosis, from a patient treated with antithyroid drugs. These TCRs come from a woman aged 45-65 years with Graves disease.

This clonotype showed up just a few times. This chain links TRBV3-1 with TRBJ2-5; 8 bases match TRBD2. This CDR3 contains 17 residues. Germline V gene data show CDR1 as LGHDT and CDR2 as YNNKEL (reference sequence). Trimming took 0 bases from V and 2 from J; bases not matched to a gene: 8. The CDR3 nucleotides are TGTGCCAGCAGCCAAGATATTGCGGGAGGTTATCAAGAGACCCAGTACTTC. Protein sequence: CASSQDIAGGYQETQYF.

This clonotype showed up many times. This rearrangement joins TRBV12-3 or TRBV12-4 to TRBJ1-1; D uncertain. Between the trimmed V and J ends, which lost 5 bases and 1 base, there was a span of 8 bases. This CDR3 spans 13 amino acids. The CDR3 here is CASSPRQNTEAFF. In DNA form, the CDR3 reads TGTGCCAGCAGTCCCCGACAGAACACTGAAGCTTTCTTT.

This clonotype was detected many times. The chain carries TRBV28 and TRBJ2-1, with a weak D call TRBD2 (5 bases). This CDR3 spans 12 amino acids. The V end was cut by 5 bases, the J end by 15 bases, with 17 bases between. The germline CDR1 and CDR2 sequences are MDHEN and SYDVKM. The CDR3 protein is CASSELGGVWFF. DNA of the CDR3: TGTGCCAGCAGTGAGCTTGGAGGAGTGTGGTTCTTC.

This clonotype occurred many times. The chain recombines TRBV27 with TRBJ1-1, with 7 nucleotides matching TRBD1. With V trimmed by 3 bases and J by 1 base, 11 bases remained unmatched. Germline CDR1 is MNHEY and CDR2 is SMNVEV (reference sequence). This CDR3 contains 17 residues. CDR3 DNA: TGTGCCAGCAGTTTCTTGCCCGGGACAGACAAGAACACTGAAGCTTTCTTT. Protein sequence: CASSFLPGTDKNTEAFF.

This clonotype was seen many times. The J gene is TRBJ2-1, the V gene TRBV29-1; TRBD1 matches at 8 bases. Germline loops: CDR1 SQVTM, CDR2 ANQGSEA. After removal of 0 bases from V and 15 bases from J, the junction contained 10 bases not matched to a gene. The CDR3 has 13 residues. The CDR3 bases are TGCAGCGTTGAAGATCGGGTAGGCAGGGGGCGGTTCTTC. Its protein is CSVEDRVGRGRFF.

V gene TRBV15 combines with J gene TRBJ2-1, with 12 bases fitting TRBD2. The CDR3 extends over 15 amino acids. V shed 6 bases, J shed 8 bases, and the junction held 8 bases outside the gene matches. In germline, CDR1 is LNHNV, CDR2 YYDKDF (reference sequence). The CDR3 coding sequence is TGTGCCACCAGGCGGACTAGCGGGATTGACTATGAGCAGTTCTTC. Translation: CATRRTSGIDYEQFF.

This clonotype was observed at least ten times. The rearrangement joins TRBV3-1 to TRBJ1-5, with D maybe TRBD1 (5 bases). V shed 1 base and J shed 2 bases, with 15 bases lying between them. CDR1 is LGHDT and CDR2 is YNNKEL in the germline V gene (reference sequence). The CDR3 has 17 amino acids. CDR3 bases: TGTGCCAGCAGCCAAGGAACAAAGGGGTTGGGCAATCAGCCCCAGCATTTT. It is translated as CASSQGTKGLGNQPQHF.

In its sample, this clonotype was seen many times. The chain's CDR3 is CASSPSEGQGSYEQYF. The CDR3 DNA sequence: TGTGCCAGCTCACCGAGCGAGGGACAGGGATCCTACGAGCAGTACTTC. The V gene is TRBV18, the J gene TRBJ2-7, with 9 bases that match TRBD1. The length of the CDR3 is 16 residues. The germline V gene encodes CDR1 KGHSH and CDR2 LQKENI. V gave up 3 bases and J gave up 1 base; unmatched junction bases: 7.

This clonotype was detected many times. J is TRBJ2-1 and V is TRBV7-2, with TRBD2 matching 12 bases. There are 18 residues in the CDR3. V trimming: 3 bases; J trimming: 0 bases; junction bases outside the gene matches: 6. Germline CDR1 SGHTA, CDR2 FQGNSA. The CDR3 sequence: CASSFRLAGAFSYNEQFF. The CDR3 nucleotides read TGTGCCAGCAGCTTCCGACTAGCGGGAGCATTCTCCTACAATGAGCAGTTCTTC.

This clonotype was recorded many times. The chain links TRBV30 to TRBJ2-2; a weak D match, TRBD2 (6 bases). In germline, CDR1 is GTSNPN, CDR2 SVGIG (reference sequence). V was trimmed by 0 bases and J by 4 bases, leaving 9 bases between them. The CDR3 is made up of 14 amino acids. CDR3 amino acids: CAWSVTSTTGELFF. In DNA, the CDR3 is TGTGCCTGGAGTGTAACTAGCACCACCGGGGAGCTGTTTTTT.

This clonotype occurred a few times. The chain couples TRBV7-9 to TRBJ2-6; no clear D. CDR3 length equals 15 residues. Between the trimmed V and J ends, which lost 0 bases and 1 base, there was a span of 4 bases. Germline CDR1 reads SEHNR; CDR2 reads FQNEAQ (reference sequence). The CDR3 protein is CASSLARSGANVLTF. CDR3 sequence (DNA): TGTGCCAGCAGCTTAGCGCGGTCTGGGGCCAACGTCCTGACTTTC.

Many counts were recorded for this clonotype. In DNA form, the CDR3 reads TGTGCCAGCAGTTCCTTAGGGGACCTCCTCTACGAGCAGTACTTC. It encodes CASSSLGDLLYEQYF. This chain links TRBV12-3 or TRBV12-4 with TRBJ2-7; D tentatively fits TRBD1 or TRBD2 (5 bases each). V was shortened by 4 bases and J by 3 bases, with 16 bases between the two germline ends. This CDR3 spans 15 amino acids.

This clonotype was counted at least ten times. The chain joins TRBV6-5 to TRBJ2-5; 7 positions agree with TRBD1. This CDR3 contains 16 residues. V was pared by 3 bases and J by 5 bases, with 12 bases of the junction left unmatched. Germline values: CDR1 MNHEY, CDR2 SVGAGI. In DNA, the CDR3 is TGTGCCAGCAGTTATTCAGATACAGGGGTCGGGGAGACCCAGTACTTC. This sequence encodes CASSYSDTGVGETQYF.

The chain joins TRBV10-3 to TRBJ1-2; D is unresolved. Trimming stripped 7 bases from V and 2 bases from J, with 11 bases between. The CDR3 is 13 residues long. Per the germline V gene, CDR1 is ENHRY and CDR2 is SYGVKD. The CDR3 DNA is TGTGCCATCACCAGAACAGAGAACTATGGCTACACCTTC. As protein: CAITRTENYGYTF.